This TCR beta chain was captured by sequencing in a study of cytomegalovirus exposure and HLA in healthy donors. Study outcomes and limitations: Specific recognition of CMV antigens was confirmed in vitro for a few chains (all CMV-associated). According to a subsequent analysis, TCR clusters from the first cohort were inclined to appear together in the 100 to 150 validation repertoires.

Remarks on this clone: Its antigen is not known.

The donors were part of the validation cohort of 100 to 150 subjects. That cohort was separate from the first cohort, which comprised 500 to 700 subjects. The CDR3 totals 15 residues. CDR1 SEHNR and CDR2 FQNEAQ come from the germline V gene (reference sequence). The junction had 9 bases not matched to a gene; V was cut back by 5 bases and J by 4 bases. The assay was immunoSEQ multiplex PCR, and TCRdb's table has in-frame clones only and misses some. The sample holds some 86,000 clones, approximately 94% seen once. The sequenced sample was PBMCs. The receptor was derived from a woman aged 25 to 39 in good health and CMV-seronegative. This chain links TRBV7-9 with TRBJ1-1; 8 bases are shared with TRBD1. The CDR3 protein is CASSLLWQGATEAFF. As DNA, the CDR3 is TGTGCCAGCAGCCTACTGTGGCAGGGGGCCACTGAAGCTTTCTTT.